Detailed here is one TCR beta chain. This entry belongs to a study of blood T cell repertoires in COVID-19. Study background: Both acute and convalescent COVID-19 samples were obtained from the United States, Italy and Spain. PBMCs, B-cell-depleted T cells, or T cells provided the cDNA or gDNA that made up the material.

Original processing notes: It was from reference gene primer amplification that nucleated cell counts were estimated. Produced via immunoSEQ multiplex PCR; TCRdb's table is partial and in-frame only. V and J calls and clone size are as listed in that table; D and trimming were resolved from the DNA. Counted here are about 280,000 clones, about 83% occurring once; the ten biggest clones make up 8% to 10%. The CDR3 has 14 residues. The V gene end was trimmed by 0 bases and the J gene end by 3 bases; junction bases not matched to a gene: 1. Germline V gives CDR1 LNHNV, CDR2 YYDKDF (reference sequence). The sequenced sample consisted of peripheral blood. This chain joins TRBV15 and TRBJ2-5; 7 bases agree with TRBD1. The TCR originated in a woman aged 45-60 years who had recovered from COVID-19. Written as DNA, the CDR3 is TGTGCCACCAGCAGAGAGGACAGGAAAGAGACCCAGTACTTC. Its protein is CATSREDRKETQYF.